Detailed here is one T cell receptor (beta chain). Its antigen is as yet unknown. From germline, CDR1 is SGHDN and CDR2 FVKESK. The CDR3 totals 12 residues. Trimming stripped 1 base from V and 6 bases from J, with 6 bases between. This entry belongs to a study of identical twins. TCRdb processed the 5' RACE reads anew with MiXCR; each CDR3 protein has one entry. Counted here are hundreds of thousands of distinct CDR3 sequences, approximately 24% occurring once; the ten biggest clones make up 2.9%. Study-level findings and limits: The study drew conclusions from cross-sectional statistical analysis, not from following the same donors.

The sample was also reused in another study, on T cells expressing NK-cell markers.

The sample taken for sequencing was CD4+ T cells sorted from blood. This receptor was obtained from a woman aged 18 to 35 in good health. V and J are TRBV14 and TRBJ2-5; unclear D gene. The CDR3 coding sequence is TGTGCCAGCAGCCAAGTTGCGAAGACCCAGTACTTC. Protein product: CASSQVAKTQYF.